Sequencing of this TCR gamma chain was carried out in a study of Vδ1+ human thymocytes. Study-level points and caveats: Thymic TRG and TRD repertoires appeared highly polyclonal, with Gaussian CDR3 length distributions. Donors shared many TRG clonotypes but few TRD clonotypes. Roughly 22% of thymic delta-chain sequences were Vdelta2, with few Vdelta3, unlike blood Vdelta1+ controls.

RNA was extracted from the cells and then reverse transcribed. The CDR3 regions were amplified by multiplex PCR from V-gene primers to a constant-region primer. TCRdb reran clone calling via CATT on the multiplex PCR reads. This repertoire shows roughly 24,000 gamma-chain clones, approximately 15% found once; its top ten account for 1.5% to 2%. The sorted cells were CD3+ Vdelta1+ Vdelta2- thymocytes from alphabeta-depleted thymus. CDR1 is EGSNGY, CDR2 YDSYNSKV, per germline. This CDR3 contains 12 residues. The V segment lost 4 bases and the J segment 5 bases; nucleotides outside the gene matches: 5. This clone was seen a few times. Its antigen remains unidentified.

V gene TRGV2 combines with J gene TRGJ1 or TRGJ2. This TCR came from a child less than two years old who had congenital heart surgery. The sample comprised Vdelta1+ gamma-delta thymocytes from the thymus. Subset here: FACS-sorted CD3+ TCRalphabeta- TCRVdelta1+ TCRVdelta2- thymocytes. CDR3 sequence reads: CATWDTNYKKLF. In DNA form, the CDR3 reads TGTGCCACCTGGGATACCAATTATAAGAAACTCTTT.